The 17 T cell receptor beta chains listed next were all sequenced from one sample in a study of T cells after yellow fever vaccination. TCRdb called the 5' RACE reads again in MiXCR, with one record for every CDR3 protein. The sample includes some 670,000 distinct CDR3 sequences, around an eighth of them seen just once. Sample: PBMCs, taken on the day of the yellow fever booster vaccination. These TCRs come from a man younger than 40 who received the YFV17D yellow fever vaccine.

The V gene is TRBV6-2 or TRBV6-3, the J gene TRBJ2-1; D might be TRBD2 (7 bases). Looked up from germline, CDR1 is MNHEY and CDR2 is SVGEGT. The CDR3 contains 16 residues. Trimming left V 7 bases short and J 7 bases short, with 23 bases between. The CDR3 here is CASNPRTSRGINEQFF. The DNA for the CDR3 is TGTGCCAGCAATCCCCGGACTAGTAGGGGGATAAATGAGCAGTTCTTC.

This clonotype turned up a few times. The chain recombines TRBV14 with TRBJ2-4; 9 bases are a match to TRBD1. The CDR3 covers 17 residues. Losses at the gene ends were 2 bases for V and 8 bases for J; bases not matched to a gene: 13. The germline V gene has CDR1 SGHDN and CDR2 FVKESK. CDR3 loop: CASSQFSVTGGSYIQYF. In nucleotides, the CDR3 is TGTGCCAGCAGCCAATTCTCCGTGACAGGGGGTTCGTACATTCAGTACTTC.

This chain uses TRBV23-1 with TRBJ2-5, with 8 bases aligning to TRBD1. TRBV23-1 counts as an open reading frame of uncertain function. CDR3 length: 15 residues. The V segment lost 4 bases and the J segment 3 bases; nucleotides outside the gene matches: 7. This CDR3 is CASSRPNRGKETQYF. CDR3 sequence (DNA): TGCGCCAGCAGTCGCCCGAACAGGGGGAAAGAGACCCAGTACTTC.

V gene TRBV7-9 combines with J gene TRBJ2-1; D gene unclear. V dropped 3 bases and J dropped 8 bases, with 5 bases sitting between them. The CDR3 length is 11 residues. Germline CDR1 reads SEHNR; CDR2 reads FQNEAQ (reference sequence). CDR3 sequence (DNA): TGTGCCAGCAGCTTCGAGGATGAGCAGTTCTTC. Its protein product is CASSFEDEQFF.

Here the CDR3 reads CASSQATQGLRYGYTF. The CDR3 nucleotides are TGCGCCAGCAGCCAAGCCACCCAGGGGTTGCGCTATGGCTACACCTTC. This chain connects TRBV4-1 to TRBJ1-2; weak D call: TRBD1 (6 bases). This CDR3 is 16 amino acids long. The V gene lost 1 base and the J gene lost 4 bases, with 16 bases spanning the gap. Germline V gives CDR1 MGHRA, CDR2 YSYEKL.

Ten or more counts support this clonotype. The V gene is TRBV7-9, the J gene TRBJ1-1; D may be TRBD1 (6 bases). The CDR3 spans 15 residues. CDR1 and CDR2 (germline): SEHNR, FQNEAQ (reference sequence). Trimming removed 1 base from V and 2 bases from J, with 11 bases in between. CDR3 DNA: TGTGCCAGCAGCTTAGGTTACAGGGCTAACACTGAAGCTTTCTTT. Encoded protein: CASSLGYRANTEAFF.

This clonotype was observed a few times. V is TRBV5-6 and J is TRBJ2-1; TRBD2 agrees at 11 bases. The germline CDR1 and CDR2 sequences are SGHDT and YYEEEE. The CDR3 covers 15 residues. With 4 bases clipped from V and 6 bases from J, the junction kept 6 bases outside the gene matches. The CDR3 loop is CASSDGTSGPNEQFF. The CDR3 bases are TGTGCCAGCAGCGACGGGACTAGCGGACCCAATGAGCAGTTCTTC.

The CDR3 is CASSPWRGIMNTEAFF. The CDR3 DNA sequence: TGCGCCAGCAGCCCCTGGAGGGGGATAATGAACACTGAAGCTTTCTTT. The chain has TRBV5-1 and TRBJ1-1; D might be TRBD1 (6 bases). Germline V gives CDR1 SGHRS, CDR2 YFSETQ. CDR3 length equals 16 residues. The V end was cut by 4 bases, the J end by 0 bases, with 16 bases between.

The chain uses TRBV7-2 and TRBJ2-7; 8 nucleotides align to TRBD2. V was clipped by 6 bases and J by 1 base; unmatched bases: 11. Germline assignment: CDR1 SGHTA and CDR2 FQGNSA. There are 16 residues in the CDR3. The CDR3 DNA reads TGTGCCAGCAGAGACGGTAGCGGGACGGTTTCCTACGAGCAGTACTTC. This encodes CASRDGSGTVSYEQYF.

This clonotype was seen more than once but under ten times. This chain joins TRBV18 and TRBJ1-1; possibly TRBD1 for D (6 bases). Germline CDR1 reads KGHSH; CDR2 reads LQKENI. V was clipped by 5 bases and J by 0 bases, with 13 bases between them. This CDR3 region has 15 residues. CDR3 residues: CASSLNRAMNTEAFF. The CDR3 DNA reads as TGTGCCAGCTCATTAAACAGGGCGATGAACACTGAAGCTTTCTTT.

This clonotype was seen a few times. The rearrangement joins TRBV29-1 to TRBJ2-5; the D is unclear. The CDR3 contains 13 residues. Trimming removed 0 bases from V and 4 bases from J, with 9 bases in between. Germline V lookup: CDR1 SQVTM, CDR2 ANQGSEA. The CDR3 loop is CSVEDGYGETQYF. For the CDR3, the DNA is TGCAGCGTTGAAGATGGGTACGGAGAGACCCAGTACTTC.

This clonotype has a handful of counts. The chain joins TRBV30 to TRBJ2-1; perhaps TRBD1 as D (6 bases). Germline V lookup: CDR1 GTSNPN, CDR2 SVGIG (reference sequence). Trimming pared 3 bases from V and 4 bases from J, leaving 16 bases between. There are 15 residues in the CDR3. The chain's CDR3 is CAWRGAAYRYNEQFF. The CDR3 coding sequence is TGTGCCTGGAGGGGGGCGGCGTACCGATACAATGAGCAGTTCTTC.

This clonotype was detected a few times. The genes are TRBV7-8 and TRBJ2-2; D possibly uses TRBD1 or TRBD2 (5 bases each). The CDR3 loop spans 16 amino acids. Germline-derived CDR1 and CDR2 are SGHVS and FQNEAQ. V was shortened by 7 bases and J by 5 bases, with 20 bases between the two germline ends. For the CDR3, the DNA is TGTGCCAGCACCCCCGAGGGGAGTGTTGGGACCGGGGAGCTGTTTTTT. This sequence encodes CASTPEGSVGTGELFF.

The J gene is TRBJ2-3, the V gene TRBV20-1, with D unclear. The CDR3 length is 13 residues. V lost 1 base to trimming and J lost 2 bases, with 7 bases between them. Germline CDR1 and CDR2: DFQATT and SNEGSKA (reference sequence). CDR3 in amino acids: CSARAGLTDTQYF. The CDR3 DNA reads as TGCAGTGCTAGAGCGGGTCTCACAGATACGCAGTATTTT.

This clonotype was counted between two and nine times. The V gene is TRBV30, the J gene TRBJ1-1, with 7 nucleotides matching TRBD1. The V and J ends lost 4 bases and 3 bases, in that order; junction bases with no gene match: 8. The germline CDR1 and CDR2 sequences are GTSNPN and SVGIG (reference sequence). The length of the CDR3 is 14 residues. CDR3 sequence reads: CAWIRTGRDTEAFF. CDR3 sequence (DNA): TGTGCCTGGATCCGGACAGGCCGGGACACTGAAGCTTTCTTT.

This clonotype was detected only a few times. The CDR3 DNA is TGCAGCGTCACCGGGACACCCTCCTACGAGCAGTACTTC. Its protein is CSVTGTPSYEQYF. The gene calls are TRBV29-1 and TRBJ2-7, with D possibly being TRBD1 (6 bases). CDR1 and CDR2 (germline): SQVTM, ANQGSEA. This CDR3 is 13 amino acids long. V dropped 6 bases and J dropped 0 bases, with 12 bases sitting between them.

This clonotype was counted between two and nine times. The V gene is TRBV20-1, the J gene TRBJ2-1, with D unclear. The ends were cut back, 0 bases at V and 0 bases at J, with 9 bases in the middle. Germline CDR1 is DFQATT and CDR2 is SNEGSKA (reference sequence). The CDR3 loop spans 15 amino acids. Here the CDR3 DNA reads TGCAGTGCTAGAGATCTGGCGGCCTCCTACAATGAGCAGTTCTTC. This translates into CSARDLAASYNEQFF.